The entry below describes one TCR beta chain. The antigen this receptor binds is unknown. Base qualities are not recorded, but no much larger clone differs from it by a single base. CDR1 and CDR2 were assigned from the germline V gene (reference sequence) as LNHNV and YYDKDF. Trimming takes 3 bases off V and 4 bases off J; junction bases not matched to a gene: 6. The CDR3, cysteine through phenylalanine, is 16 amino acids long. The only DNA kept is the CDR3, 48 bases in frame from the first base. The transplants used related donors with nonmyeloablative bone marrow transplantation, and mixed chimerism in the human trials was transient. Unstimulated Tregs (CD4+CD25+CD127-), CD4+ non-Tregs (CD4+CD25-), CD4 and CD8 cells were FACS-sorted from thawed PBMCs. The patients were several recipients of combined kidney and bone marrow transplants from the ITN036ST trial, and samples were available only from these trial subjects. Healthy control blood was processed by Ficoll density gradient to PBMCs and cryopreserved; patient PBMCs were collected before and after transplant.

The entry originates in a study of Tregs in tolerant kidney transplant recipients (dated by TCRdb to the late 2010s). For context, the study as a whole: The study applied TCRbeta sequencing to find donor-specific regulatory T cells before combined kidney and bone marrow transplantation and then followed those same cells after transplant.

For TCRbeta CDR3 sequencing, genomic DNA was extracted from sorted cells using the QIAGEN DNeasy Blood and Tissue Kit. Through immunoSEQ, high-throughput TCRbeta CDR3 sequencing was done commercially, including PCR amplification with internal controls and bias correction. The authors' analysis ran thus. A unique productive TCRbeta sequence was defined by the CDR3 nucleotide sequence when primers matched, and otherwise by the CDR3 amino acid sequence together with the Vbeta and Jbeta genes. Sorting error was corrected by removing sequences shared between sorted populations at a frequency ratio of 2:1 or less, and the remaining shared sequences were assigned to the higher population. Donor-reactive sequences were defined as at least 5-fold expanded in CFSE-low cells versus unstimulated cells, with frequency of at least 0.01% in CFSE-low cells. Jensen-Shannon divergence, calculated on the top 100 TCRbeta sequences ranked by frequency, was used to quantify repertoire divergence. When a sample had multiple sequencing runs, each run was corrected for sorting error separately and the runs were then pooled. TCRdb limited this immuneACCESS table to in-frame rearrangements with V and J called. A share of clones is missing; checked studies link under half to unresolved V genes, and the rest is unexplained. V and J calls and clone size follow that table, whereas D and trimming were derived from the DNA. This sample is represented by roughly 86,000 clones; approximately 93% of them were singletons. About 1.5% of the sample goes to the ten largest clones.

General study outcomes and caveats: Expanding Tregs with activated donor B cells appeared to identify the most biologically relevant and donor-specific TCRbeta repertoire. Biological reproducibility was not directly assessed, although technical replication error appeared to be minimal. Because the PCR primers were changed over time for some patients, nucleotide-level comparison could not be performed across the samples from those patients. In tolerant patients, donor-specific Tregs expanded more than Tregs overall, which suggests antigen-driven rather than nonspecific expansion. The study was constrained by small patient numbers, and validation of the findings is required in larger populations and under other immunosuppression protocols.

Specimen: CD4+ T cells from blood (PBMCs), collected 12 months after the transplant. The source is a human patient who received a combined kidney and bone marrow transplant. After transplantation, some T cells may belong to the graft donor instead of the recipient. Recombination joined TRBV15 with TRBJ2-7, and 13 junction bases match TRBD2. This receptor carries the CDR3 CATSRRTSGSSYEQYF. The nucleotide sequence reads TGTGCCACCAGCAGGAGGACTAGCGGGAGTAGTTACGAGCAGTACTTC.